A single sample is the source of the 32 T cell receptor beta chains below, sequenced in a study of shared clonotypes between healthy human individuals (dated by TCRdb to about 2020). The library relied on the immunoSEQ multiplex PCR assay. TCRdb took over this immuneACCESS table, retaining in-frame rearrangements with V and J assigned. Such tables are incomplete; in checked studies, under half of the missing clones stem from an unresolved V gene, and the remainder is unexplained. This sample lists 1.4 million to 1.5 million clones; roughly 95% were detected once. The top ten clonotypes cover roughly 1.2% of the sample. The sequenced sample was naive CD4+ T cells sorted from blood. The intended sense of this specimen's cell subset or site label: CD45RA+ positively selected. These receptors were obtained from a man aged 25-45 years in good health.

The CDR3 nucleotides are TGTGCCAGCAGTTTATTTGGGAGGTACAATGAGCAGTTCTTC. Its protein product is CASSLFGRYNEQFF. V and J are TRBV27 and TRBJ2-1, with D perhaps matching TRBD2 (6 bases). V lost 1 base to trimming and J lost 4 bases, with 8 bases between them. The CDR3 sequence is 14 residues long. Looked up from germline, CDR1 is MNHEY and CDR2 is SMNVEV (reference sequence).

The chain joins TRBV30 to TRBJ2-3, with no clear D. Per the germline V gene, CDR1 is GTSNPN and CDR2 is SVGIG (reference sequence). The V end was cut by 6 bases, the J end by 4 bases, with 11 bases between. The CDR3 sequence is 12 residues long. In DNA form, the CDR3 reads TGTGCCTGCACCTCTCGCGCAGATACGCAGTATTTT. It is translated as CACTSRADTQYF.

The rearrangement joins TRBV5-1 to TRBJ2-5, with a weak D call TRBD2 (5 bases). Trimming pared 0 bases from V and 5 bases from J, leaving 26 bases between. CDR3 length equals 19 residues. The germline V gene encodes CDR1 SGHRS and CDR2 YFSETQ. In nucleotides, the CDR3 is TGCGCCAGCAGCTTGGCACCAGCTACTAGAGTGCGGCTTGGCGAGACCCAGTACTTC. As protein: CASSLAPATRVRLGETQYF.

The chain is built from TRBV2 and TRBJ2-5; D gene uncertain. The germline CDR1 and CDR2 sequences are SNHLY and FYNNEI. CDR3 size: 10 residues. V lost 5 bases and J lost 5, with 3 bases in between. CDR3 protein: CASSSETQYF. The DNA of the CDR3 is TGTGCCAGCAGTTCCGAGACCCAGTACTTC.

The chain couples TRBV4-2 to TRBJ2-7; 10 bases agree with TRBD2. Trimming removed 5 bases from V and 6 bases from J; junction bases left unmatched: 16. CDR1 LGHNA and CDR2 YNFKEQ come from the germline V gene. The CDR3 loop spans 17 amino acids. CDR3 protein: CASSSRFLAGVFPEQYF. In DNA, the CDR3 is TGTGCCAGCAGCTCCAGATTCCTAGCGGGAGTATTTCCCGAGCAGTACTTC.

This sequence joins TRBV5-6 and TRBJ2-3, with D unresolved. The CDR3 is 15 amino acids. Per germline, CDR1 SGHDT and CDR2 YYEEEE. The V and J ends lost 1 base and 2 bases respectively, with 11 bases between them. CDR3 protein: CASSLSRRITDTQYF. CDR3 coding DNA: TGTGCCAGCAGCTTGTCGCGGAGAATCACAGATACGCAGTATTTT.

V gene TRBV12-5 combines with J gene TRBJ2-7; D is ambiguous. The CDR3 covers 16 residues. From germline, CDR1 is LGHNT and CDR2 FRNRAP. The V gene lost 2 bases and the J gene lost 5 bases, with 19 bases spanning the gap. In DNA, the CDR3 is TGTGCTAGTGGTTTGCCCCACGACATAAGTTCACACGAGCAGTACTTC. The encoded protein is CASGLPHDISSHEQYF.

The rearrangement links TRBV30 to TRBJ1-5, with D perhaps matching TRBD1 (6 bases). V lost 2 bases to trimming and J lost 5 bases, with 16 bases between them. Germline CDR1 GTSNPN, CDR2 SVGIG (reference sequence). This CDR3 contains 15 residues. The CDR3, as DNA: TGTGCCTGGAGTACGTTAAGGGGGTCGGATCAGCCCCAGCATTTT. It translates to CAWSTLRGSDQPQHF.

The rearrangement joins TRBV19 to TRBJ1-2, with D tentatively TRBD1 (6 bases). V lost 6 bases, J lost 7 bases, and 18 bases lay in between. This CDR3 has 14 amino acids. Germline assignment: CDR1 LNHDA and CDR2 SQIVND (reference sequence). This CDR3 is CASSDLAGVIGYTF. In DNA form, the CDR3 reads TGTGCCAGTAGCGACCTTGCAGGGGTCATTGGCTACACCTTC.

The rearrangement links TRBV2 to TRBJ2-7; unclear D gene. V was cut by 7 bases and J by 2 bases, with 9 bases left in between. The CDR3 totals 12 residues. From germline, CDR1 is SNHLY and CDR2 FYNNEI. DNA for the CDR3: TGTGCCAGCACTCCCTTCCCCTACGAGCAGTACTTC. It codes for CASTPFPYEQYF.

Comments on this clone: The same CDR3 also results from other DNA sequences found in this sample. The rearrangement uses TRBV20-1 and TRBJ2-5; D is unclear. V was shortened by 1 base and J by 2 bases, with 2 bases between the two germline ends. Germline assignment: CDR1 DFQATT and CDR2 SNEGSKA (reference sequence). The CDR3 sequence is 11 residues long. CDR3 nucleotides: TGCAGTGCTAGAGCACAAGAGACCCAGTACTTC. This sequence encodes CSARAQETQYF.

V is TRBV28 and J is TRBJ1-5; D is unresolved. Trimming shortened V by 7 bases and J by 1 base, and 14 bases separated the two germline ends. Per the germline V gene, CDR1 is MDHEN and CDR2 is SYDVKM. This CDR3 has 15 amino acids. The CDR3 reads CASTMGANSNQPQHF. DNA for the CDR3: TGTGCCAGCACGATGGGTGCGAACAGCAATCAGCCCCAGCATTTT.

The V call is TRBV11-3, the J call TRBJ2-4; TRBD2 matches at 10 bases. CDR3 length: 16 residues. Germline CDR1 is SGHNT and CDR2 is YENEEA. V shed 1 base and J 9 bases; nucleotides not matched to a gene: 9. CDR3 nucleotides: TGTGCCAGCAGCTTAGCTAGCGGGGGTGCTTTGGGCATTCAGTACTTC. It specifies CASSLASGGALGIQYF. Together with reference TRBV11-3 and TRBJ2-4, the CDR3 gives the full variable domain: EAGVVQSPRYKIIEKKQPVAFWCNPISGHNTLYWYLQNLGQGPELLIRYENEEAVDDSQLPKDRFSAERLKGVDSTLKIQPAELGDSAVYLCASSLASGGALGIQYFGAGTRLSVL.

The chain carries TRBV9 and TRBJ2-6; possible D gene TRBD1, 6 bases. Trimming removed 2 bases from V and 2 bases from J, with 8 bases in between. This CDR3 comprises 15 residues. Germline V lookup: CDR1 SGDLS, CDR2 YYNGEE. The CDR3 region is CASSVQGTGANVLTF. The CDR3 DNA reads TGTGCCAGCAGCGTTCAGGGGACTGGGGCCAACGTCCTGACTTTC.

To note about this clone: Other DNA sequences in this sample translate to the same CDR3. This chain connects TRBV18 to TRBJ2-5, with D perhaps matching TRBD1 (5 bases). In germline, CDR1 is KGHSH, CDR2 LQKENI. Trimming took 1 base from V and 2 from J, leaving 8 bases between them. The CDR3 extends over 14 amino acids. This chain's CDR3 is CASSPRQLQETQYF. In DNA form, the CDR3 reads TGTGCCAGCTCACCACGACAGTTACAAGAGACCCAGTACTTC.

The chain joins TRBV9 to TRBJ2-2; D remains ambiguous. Germline values: CDR1 SGDLS, CDR2 YYNGEE. V lost 0 bases, J lost 5 bases, and 8 bases lay in between. This CDR3 has 14 amino acids. The CDR3 loop reads CASSVGSRTGELFF. CDR3 bases: TGTGCCAGCAGCGTAGGTTCCAGGACCGGGGAGCTGTTTTTT.

The chain couples TRBV2 to TRBJ1-1; the D is unclear. Germline CDR1 reads SNHLY; CDR2 reads FYNNEI. The V end was cut by 10 bases, the J end by 3 bases, with 15 bases between. The CDR3 spans 13 residues. CDR3 in DNA: TGTGCCACCTTCCCATTTGGGGACACTGAAGCTTTCTTT. As protein: CATFPFGDTEAFF.

The chain has TRBV5-1 and TRBJ2-3, with a possible D match to TRBD2 (6 bases). The germline V and J ends were trimmed by 1 base and 3 bases, with 18 bases remaining between them. CDR1 is SGHRS, CDR2 YFSETQ, per germline. CDR3 length: 17 amino acids. In DNA, the CDR3 is TGCGCCAGCAGCTTGACTGGGACTGACCTCGAGACAGATACGCAGTATTTT. Its protein product is CASSLTGTDLETDTQYF.

This chain joins TRBV29-1 and TRBJ2-1; D could derive from TRBD1 or TRBD2 (5 bases each). V lost 4 bases, J lost 2 bases, and 9 bases lay in between. The CDR3 is made up of 13 amino acids. Per the germline V gene, CDR1 is SQVTM and CDR2 is ANQGSEA. This chain's CDR3 is CSVGDGPYNEQFF. The DNA of the CDR3 is TGCAGCGTTGGGGACGGACCCTACAATGAGCAGTTCTTC.

The chain joins TRBV5-6 to TRBJ2-7; 9 nucleotides line up with TRBD1. V trimming: 6 bases; J trimming: 7 bases; junction bases outside the gene matches: 11. This CDR3 is 14 amino acids long. Per germline, CDR1 SGHDT and CDR2 YYEEEE. CDR3 sequence: CASTLPGQGQEQYF. CDR3 in DNA: TGTGCCAGCACCTTACCGGGACAGGGTCAGGAGCAGTACTTC.

The CDR3 reads CASSLGQISGANVLTF. CDR3 sequence (DNA): TGCGCCAGCAGCTTGGGACAAATCTCTGGGGCCAACGTCCTGACTTTC. V gene TRBV5-1 combines with J gene TRBJ2-6; D is undetermined. This CDR3 has 16 residues. Germline CDR1 reads SGHRS; CDR2 reads YFSETQ. Between the trimmed V and J ends, which lost 0 bases and 0 bases, there was a span of 7 bases.

This chain connects TRBV9 to TRBJ2-1, with a possible D match to TRBD1 (6 bases). Germline CDR1 and CDR2: SGDLS and YYNGEE. The ends were cut back, 0 bases at V and 6 bases at J, with 16 bases in the middle. The CDR3 covers 16 residues. CDR3 coding DNA: TGTGCCAGCAGCGTAGCCGGTTACAGGGAAGGCAATGAGCAGTTCTTC. It codes for CASSVAGYREGNEQFF.

This chain links TRBV5-1 with TRBJ1-4; 9 positions match TRBD1. Germline-derived CDR1 and CDR2 are SGHRS and YFSETQ. After removal of 5 bases from V and 4 bases from J, the junction contained 9 bases not matched to a gene. There are 16 residues in the CDR3. The CDR3 loop is CASRLNRGLGNEKLFF. The CDR3 DNA reads TGCGCCAGCAGATTAAACAGGGGGCTGGGTAATGAAAAACTGTTTTTT.

J is TRBJ2-5 and V is TRBV15, with D uncertain. The CDR3 length is 12 residues. V was pared by 2 bases and J by 5 bases, with 6 bases between. Germline loops: CDR1 LNHNV, CDR2 YYDKDF (reference sequence). CDR3 residues: CATSRIKETQYF. CDR3 in DNA: TGTGCCACCAGCAGAATTAAGGAGACCCAGTACTTC. Variable domain in full (rest from reference TRBV15 and TRBJ2-5): DAMVIQNPRYQVTQFGKPVTLSCSQTLNHNVMYWYQQKSSQAPKLLFHYYDKDFNNEADTPDNFQSRRPNTSFCFLDIRSPGLGDTAMYLCATSRIKETQYFGPGTRLLVL.

A note on this clone: Other DNA sequences in this sample translate to the same CDR3. The chain uses TRBV6-1 and TRBJ2-7, with 7 bases matching TRBD1. V shed 1 base and J 3 bases; nucleotides not matched to a gene: 3. Germline CDR1 and CDR2: MNHNS and SASEGT. The CDR3 has 14 amino acids. This chain's CDR3 is CASSEGTGGYEQYF. For the CDR3, the DNA is TGTGCCAGCAGTGAAGGGACAGGCGGCTACGAGCAGTACTTC.

This clone was picked up one time. This rearrangement joins TRBV7-9 to TRBJ1-5; D not resolved. Germline V gene data show CDR1 as SEHNR and CDR2 as FQNEAQ (reference sequence). Trimming removed 5 bases at V and 3 bases at J, with 11 bases between. CDR3 size: 14 residues. The CDR3 DNA is TGTGCCAGCAGCCCCACAGTGAACAATCAGCCCCAGCATTTT. Protein product: CASSPTVNNQPQHF.

This clone occurred once. The rearrangement joins TRBV7-2 to TRBJ1-3; 8 bases map to TRBD1. Germline V gives CDR1 SGHTA, CDR2 FQGNSA. The CDR3 runs 14 residues. Germline trimming cut 3 bases from V and 4 bases from J; bases unmatched to any gene: 2. The CDR3 region is CASSLTGVGNTIYF. CDR3 coding DNA: TGTGCCAGCAGCTTGACAGGGGTCGGAAACACCATATATTTT. Filled out from reference TRBV7-2 and TRBJ1-3, the complete variable domain reads GAGVSQSPSNKVTEKGKDVELRCDPISGHTALYWYRQSLGQGLEFLIYFQGNSAPDKSGLPSDRFSAERTGGSVSTLTIQRTQQEDSAVYLCASSLTGVGNTIYFGEGSWLTVV.

J is TRBJ2-1 and V is TRBV6-1, with unresolved D. This CDR3 has 12 residues. Deletions cut 4 bases from V and 4 bases from J, with 5 bases between. Germline V gene data show CDR1 as MNHNS and CDR2 as SASEGT. The CDR3 nucleotides read TGTGCCAGCAGTGGTCCTTACAATGAGCAGTTCTTC. Translation: CASSGPYNEQFF.

The rearrangement links TRBV7-2 to TRBJ2-3; 8 nucleotides align to TRBD2. The V gene end was trimmed by 2 bases and the J gene end by 0 bases; junction bases not matched to a gene: 4. CDR1 and CDR2 from the germline V gene are SGHTA and FQGNSA. This CDR3 is built from 16 residues. In DNA, the CDR3 is TGTGCCAGCAGCTTATTCGCTAGCGGGAGCACAGATACGCAGTATTTT. Encoded protein: CASSLFASGSTDTQYF. Full variable domain (remainder filled in from reference TRBV7-2 and TRBJ2-3): GAGVSQSPSNKVTEKGKDVELRCDPISGHTALYWYRQSLGQGLEFLIYFQGNSAPDKSGLPSDRFSAERTGGSVSTLTIQRTQQEDSAVYLCASSLFASGSTDTQYFGPGTRLTVL.

This clone was seen a single time. This sample also contains other DNA sequences that code for the same CDR3. The CDR3 coding sequence is TGTGCCAGTAGTATTCTGCCGGGACTCTACGAGCAGTACTTC. It translates to CASSILPGLYEQYF. The J gene is TRBJ2-7, the V gene TRBV19, with a tentative D call TRBD2 (6 bases). The CDR3 totals 14 residues. The germline gives CDR1 LNHDA, CDR2 SQIVND (reference sequence). V was cut by 3 bases and J by 3 bases, with 12 bases left in between.

This chain joins TRBV7-6 and TRBJ2-7; TRBD2 matches 8 bases. Germline V gene data show CDR1 as SGHVS and CDR2 as FNYEAQ. This CDR3 region has 15 residues. Trimming cost V 5 bases and J 3 bases; bases outside gene matches: 9. Here the CDR3 DNA reads TGTGCCAGCAGCGTCACTAGCGGAGCAAACTACGAGCAGTACTTC. Translated, it gives CASSVTSGANYEQYF.

The V gene is TRBV5-1, the J gene TRBJ2-7; 11 positions agree with TRBD2. This CDR3 has 15 residues. V lost 1 base to trimming and J lost 2 bases; unmatched junction nucleotides: 2. From germline, CDR1 is SGHRS and CDR2 YFSETQ. This CDR3 is CASSLLAGGPYEQYF. The CDR3 DNA is TGCGCCAGCAGCTTGTTAGCGGGAGGGCCCTACGAGCAGTACTTC.